Listed below are T cell receptor beta chains from one sample, sequenced in a study of blood T cell repertoires in COVID-19. Sequencing used immunoSEQ multiplex PCR; TCRdb keeps in-frame clones, though not all of them. The sample holds some 140,000 clones, about 85% seen once. The sequencing input was peripheral blood. All receptors derive from a man aged 55 to 70 with COVID-19, enrolled during active disease. The CDR3 runs from the conserved cysteine through the conserved F or W. A D gene is named only where the DNA matches it firmly. Size tells how often a clone was seen (once, few, many) or the class of an expanded clone, and some rows leave it out.

TRBV6-6	.	.	TRBJ1-5	TGTGCCAGCAGCCCAACAGGGCTTGGGCAGCCCCAGCATTTT	CASSPTGLGQPQHF
TRBV21-1	.	.	TRBJ2-7	TGTGCCAGCAGCAAAGCGCCGGGTTTGAGCTCCTACGAGCAGTACTTC	CASSKAPGLSSYEQYF
TRBV30	.	TRBD1	TRBJ2-7	TGTGCCTGGAGTCCGTCAGGGGGCGACTACGAGCAGTACTTC	CAWSPSGGDYEQYF
TRBV7-9	.	TRBD1	TRBJ2-7	TGTGCCAGCAGGCCTACTTCCGGGACAGAGAGTTTAGACTTC	CASRPTSGTESLDF
TRBV5-1	.	.	TRBJ1-5	TGCGCCAGCAGCTCCGGACGAGGGTCCAATCAGCCCCAGCATTTT	CASSSGRGSNQPQHF
TRBV6-6	.	TRBD2	TRBJ2-1	TGTGCCAGCACCGTACTAGCGGGAGGCTACAATGAGCAGTTCTTC	CASTVLAGGYNEQFF
TRBV10-2	once	TRBD1	TRBJ1-3	TGCGCCAGCAGCGAAGGCAGGGGGACAGGAAACACCATATATTTT	CASSEGRGTGNTIYF
TRBV6-6	.	TRBD2	TRBJ2-1	TGTGCCAGCAGTTACTCGTCTAGCGGCTACAATGAGCAGTTCTTC	CASSYSSSGYNEQFF
TRBV19	.	.	TRBJ1-6	TGTGCCAGTAGTATTCAGGGCGCAAACTCACCCCTCCACTTT	CASSIQGANSPLHF
TRBV5-6	.	TRBD1	TRBJ1-5	TGTGCCAGCAGCTGGACAGGGAACAATCAGCCCCAGCATTTT	CASSWTGNNQPQHF
TRBV27	.	.	TRBJ1-5	TGTGCCTTGCAAAGCCTAAATCAGCCCCAGCATTTT	CALQSLNQPQHF
TRBV18	.	TRBD1	TRBJ1-5	TGTGCCAGCTCACCGGGCAGGGGGTTGGCTCAGCCCCAGCATTTT	CASSPGRGLAQPQHF
TRBV24-1	.	TRBD1	TRBJ2-7	TGTGCCACCAGTGATTCAGGGACAGGGTCCTTCGAGCAGTACTTC	CATSDSGTGSFEQYF
TRBV19	.	.	TRBJ2-3	TGTGCCAGTAGTACCACAGGAGCATGGGGGGCAGATACGCAGTATTTT	CASSTTGAWGADTQYF
TRBV7-2	.	TRBD1	TRBJ1-6	TGTGCCAGCAGCTTAGGGGGGGCAGGGGGTTCACCCCTCCACTTT	CASSLGGAGGSPLHF
TRBV18	.	TRBD2	TRBJ2-7	TGTGCCAGCTCACCACCTAGCGGGGGCCTGTCCTACGAGCAGTACTTC	CASSPPSGGLSYEQYF
TRBV7-2	.	TRBD2	TRBJ2-3	TGTGCCAGCAGCTTAGAGACTAGCGGGGGGAAGTATTTT	CASSLETSGGKYF
TRBV3-1/TRBV3-2	.	.	TRBJ1-3	TGTGCCAGCAGCCAAGTGTTACTGGGAGCTGGAAACACCATATATTTT	CASSQVLLGAGNTIYF
TRBV19	once	.	TRBJ2-2	TGTGCCAGGCAAGTGGCACACCCCGTCACCGGGGAGCTGTTTTTT	CARQVAHPVTGELFF
TRBV4-1	once	.	TRBJ2-6	TGCGCCAGCAGCCAAGATGGGGCAGCCTCTGGGGCCAACGTCCTGACTTTC	CASSQDGAASGANVLTF
TRBV18	.	.	TRBJ2-3	TGTGCCAGCTCACCCTTCACCACAGGTACAGATACGCAGTATTTT	CASSPFTTGTDTQYF
TRBV7-9	.	.	TRBJ1-2	TGTGCCAGCAGCCATAACAGGGATATTAACTATGGCTACACCTTC	CASSHNRDINYGYTF
TRBV5-8	.	.	TRBJ1-1	TGTGCCAACGAACTACAGGTGAACACTGAAGCTTTCTTT	CANELQVNTEAFF
TRBV6-5	.	TRBD1	TRBJ2-5	TGTGCCAGTGCCCCAAACCGACAGGGCGAACAGACCCAGTACTTC	CASAPNRQGEQTQYF
TRBV11-3	.	TRBD1	TRBJ2-7	TGTGCCAGCAGCTTAGAGGGACAGGGGGAAGCCTACGAGCAGTACTTC	CASSLEGQGEAYEQYF
TRBV7-2	.	.	TRBJ1-1	TGTGCCAGCAGCCCAACCCGGGATCTTGGCACTGAAGCTTTCTTT	CASSPTRDLGTEAFF
TRBV7-9	few	TRBD1	TRBJ1-1	TGTGCCAGCAGCTTACCTGACAGGGGCACTGAAGCTTTCTTT	CASSLPDRGTEAFF
TRBV6-6	.	.	TRBJ1-6	TGTGCCAGCAGTCGCCAGGGGCAAAATTCACCCCTCCACTTT	CASSRQGQNSPLHF
TRBV3-1/TRBV3-2	.	TRBD2	TRBJ2-5	TGTGCCAGCAGCCAAGGGGGGCTAGCGGGCGCGGGAGAGACCCAGTACTTC	CASSQGGLAGAGETQYF